This T cell receptor beta chain was captured by sequencing in a study of blood T cell repertoires in COVID-19. For the study at large: Specimens from acute and convalescent COVID-19 originated in the United States, Italy and Spain. PBMCs, B-cell-depleted T cells, or T cells provided the cDNA or gDNA that made up the material.

How the authors handled the data: Amplification with reference gene primers provided the estimates of nucleated cell counts. Sequencing used immunoSEQ multiplex PCR; TCRdb keeps in-frame clones, though not all of them. V and J calls and clone size are given by that table; D and trimming were obtained from the DNA. The sample yields about 110,000 clones, just over 75% seen once. The sequence came from a woman aged 80 or older with acute or convalescent COVID-19. The source material was peripheral blood.

As DNA, the CDR3 is TGTGCCAGCAGCTTAGGAATCACAGAAGCCGAGCAGTACTTC. Translated, it gives CASSLGITEAEQYF. The chain couples TRBV11-2 to TRBJ2-7; no clear D. The CDR3 spans 14 residues. The germline V and J ends were trimmed by 1 base and 6 bases, with 13 bases remaining between them. The V gene's germline CDR1 is SGHAT and CDR2 FQNNGV.